A single T cell receptor beta chain is shown here with its context. This sample stems from a study of blood T cell repertoires in COVID-19. Study processing details: Quantification of nucleated cells was approximated via reference gene primer amplification. Here immunoSEQ multiplex PCR was the method, and the copy in TCRdb shows in-frame clones only, minus some. The V and J calls and clone size are taken from that table; D and trimming were inferred from the DNA. The table has just over 300,000 clones, about 90% seen once. V dropped 7 bases and J dropped 3; count of bases not matched to a gene: 2. CDR1 and CDR2 from the germline V gene are KGHDR and SFDVKD. The CDR3 has 13 residues.

The TCR was taken from a woman under 30 with acute COVID-19. The source material was PBMCs or T cells enriched from blood (not recorded which). This chain links TRBV24-1 with TRBJ2-1; 7 bases are shared with TRBD1. The CDR3 DNA sequence: TGTGCCACCAGAGGGGGCAACTACAATGAGCAGTTCTTC. The encoded protein is CATRGGNYNEQFF.